Sequencing of this T cell receptor (beta chain) was carried out in a study of blood T cell repertoires in COVID-19. The CDR3 sequence is 16 residues long. The germline V gene has CDR1 SGHTA and CDR2 FQGNSA. J lost 7 bases, V lost 4 bases, and 7 bases had no gene match. The count of this clone is one. Method: immunoSEQ multiplex PCR; TCRdb's copy keeps in-frame clones and lacks some. Of about 300,000 clones listed, approximately 88% are singletons. The sequence came from a woman aged 25 to 39 who had recovered from COVID-19. The chain employs TRBV7-2 and TRBJ2-1; the match to TRBD2 covers 13 bases. Input material: peripheral blood. The CDR3 region is CASSYRLAGGGNEQFF. The CDR3 DNA follows: TGTGCCAGCAGCTACCGACTAGCGGGGGGTGGTAATGAGCAGTTCTTC.